The T cell receptor beta chain described here comes from a study of T cell responses to AZD1222 COVID-19 vaccine (TCRdb year 2021). Study-wide context: TCR sequencing was performed for 230 to 250 trial participants, of whom some 200 were given two doses of AZD1222 and approximately 25 were given two doses of MenACWY control vaccine. Enrollment into the trials was organized by age into subgroups of 18-55, 56-69 and 70-plus years, and those subgroups contained about 150, 27 and 61 TCR-sequenced participants, respectively.

V is pared back by 3 bases and J by 3 bases, with 12 bases lying between the germline termini. Measured from the cysteine to the phenylalanine, the CDR3 is 14 residues long. Of all the DNA, just the CDR3 is kept, 42 bases in frame from base 1. The germline V gene specifies MNHEY as CDR1 and SVGAGI as CDR2. With respect to this clone: Its recognized antigen is unknown. No clone much larger than this one lies a single base away; base qualities are absent.

The paper's findings and limits, for the study overall: After two AZD1222 doses, spike-specific TCR breadth and depth were significantly higher than at day 0 and than in MenACWY recipients. The whole spike protein was spanned by vaccine-associated CD4 TCRs, and dominant responses were seen in regions 160-218 and 743-854. The 56-69-year group was small, and its depth increase did not reach significance, likely because of low power. Participants were mostly white British and included more females than males, and it was suggested by the authors that clonal diversity may have been underestimated. Because no day 14 peak-response samples were available, repertoires were characterized only after the peak T cell response. Reportedly, close to half of the unique spike-specific TCRs recognized epitopes lying outside the regions that are mutated in the B.1.351 and B.1.1.7 variants. Only five or six AZD1222 recipients were SARS-CoV-2 seropositive at baseline, limiting conclusions about previously exposed vaccinees.

The CDR3 regions of human TCRbeta chains were analyzed by immunosequencing. For the original study's pipeline: TCRs in the repertoires were matched against a reference library of SARS-CoV-2-specific TCRs that had been generated with the MIRA antigen-specificity platform. Breadth was defined as the fraction of unique TCRs that were SARS-CoV-2-associated. Depth was defined as the fraction of total T cells that were SARS-CoV-2-associated. Using the MIRA data, every spike-specific TCR was mapped to the spike region that the TCR reacted to and assigned to either a CD4 or a CD8 class. Log10-transformed breadth and depth values were compared by one-way ANOVA with Sidak's multiple comparisons tests. TCRdb took over this immuneACCESS table, retaining in-frame rearrangements with V and J assigned. Such tables are incomplete; in checked studies, under half of the missing clones stem from an unresolved V gene, and the remainder is unexplained. Clone size and the V and J calls come from that table; the DNA yielded D and trimming. In all, the sample holds around 130,000 clones, and roughly 92% of those were seen once. About 1.1% of the sample lies in the top ten.

This specimen's time point label, per the study, means: about 28 days (+/-7) after the second vaccine dose. AZD1222 recipients given second doses at about 4 weeks or at about 12 weeks were pooled, since spike-specific TCR depth and breadth were not found to differ between the two schedules. Vaccinee samples came from UK trials COV001 and COV002, including a single-blind randomized controlled phase 2/3 trial of AZD1222 (ChAdOx1 nCoV-19) in healthy adults. For TCRbeta chain sequencing, PBMC samples from trial participants were taken at day 0 and at day 28 after the second dose. The V and J genes are TRBV6-5 and TRBJ2-7; 5 matching bases give a weak D call of TRBD2. Sample: peripheral blood, taken 28 days after the second AZD1222 dose. The TCR was taken from an adult who received the AZD1222 COVID-19 vaccine. The CDR3 has the sequence CASSYERLHYEQYF. In nucleotide form, the sequence is TGTGCCAGCAGTTATGAGAGACTACACTACGAGCAGTACTTC.